This T cell receptor beta chain was captured in a study of blood T cell repertoires in COVID-19. Original data processing: It was from reference gene primer amplification that nucleated cell counts were estimated. TCRdb's table, derived via immunoSEQ multiplex PCR, lists solely in-frame clones and lacks some. That table supplies the V and J calls and clone size; D and trimming were determined from the DNA. Here the sample spans tens of thousands of clones, approximately 86% being singletons. A Seattle source enrolled patients during active infection and followed them longitudinally. Losses at the gene ends were 5 bases for V and 3 bases for J; bases not matched to a gene: 8. CDR3 size: 15 residues. In germline, CDR1 is LNHDA, CDR2 SQIVND (reference sequence). The count of this clone is one.

The sample consisted of peripheral blood. This clonotype was sampled from a man between 60 and 75 years old with COVID-19, enrolled during active disease. The chain couples TRBV19 to TRBJ1-1, with 8 bases identical to TRBD1. CDR3 in amino acids: CASSARGRRDTEAFF. In nucleotides, the CDR3 is TGTGCCAGTAGTGCCAGGGGGCGAAGGGACACTGAAGCTTTCTTT.